This T cell receptor (beta chain) was identified in a study of shared clonotypes between healthy human individuals. In germline, CDR1 is KGHSH, CDR2 LQKENI. This CDR3 contains 17 residues. Trimming at V came to 2 bases and at J to 7 bases, leaving 16 bases not matched to a gene. The table came from immunoSEQ multiplex PCR; TCRdb's copy has only in-frame clones and leaves some out. The sample consists of some 1,400,000 clones, about 96% of them appearing once. Sequenced sample: naive CD4+ T cells sorted from blood. Subset given: CD45RA+ positively selected. The chain employs TRBV18 and TRBJ2-7, with 8 bases lining up with TRBD2. The source is a man aged 30 to 39 in good health. CDR3 in DNA: TGTGCCAGCTCACCAAGCCTCCGGAGCGGGAGCCCGTGGGAGCAGTACTTC. This codes for CASSPSLRSGSPWEQYF.